This TCR beta chain is drawn from a study of blood T cell repertoires in COVID-19. Looking at the study overall: Both acute and convalescent COVID-19 samples were obtained from the United States, Italy and Spain. Sample material is recorded as cDNA or gDNA derived from T cells, B-cell-depleted T cells, or PBMCs.

Looked up from germline, CDR1 is MDHEN and CDR2 is SYDVKM. Trimming removed 3 bases at V and 8 bases at J, with 10 bases between. The CDR3 runs 12 residues. TCRdb's table, derived via immunoSEQ multiplex PCR, lists solely in-frame clones and lacks some. The sample lists approximately 300,000 clones; about 85% were seen once. The study assigned cohorts using participant-reported clinical history. Exposed participants encountered a COVID-19 case during the 2 weeks preceding study entry. Input material: PBMCs or T cells enriched from blood (not recorded which). J is TRBJ1-2 and V is TRBV28; the D gene is possibly TRBD1 (5 bases). This TCR was sampled from a woman aged 25 to 39 who had been exposed to COVID-19. CDR3 loop: CASSLAGQGYTF. Written as DNA, the CDR3 is TGTGCCAGCAGTTTGGCAGGGCAAGGCTACACCTTC.